Below, 32 T cell receptor beta chains from the same sample are listed, as sequenced in a study of blood T cell repertoires in COVID-19. TCRdb's copy holds only in-frame clones and misses some; the assay was immunoSEQ multiplex PCR. The sample has about 100,000 clones, roughly 90% seen once. The sample comprised peripheral blood. The receptors stem from a man between 45 and 60 years old with active COVID-19.

CDR3 sequence: CASRGQSSYNSPLHF. CDR3 bases: TGTGCCAGCAGAGGACAGAGCTCCTATAATTCACCCCTCCACTTT. The chain uses TRBV2 and TRBJ1-6, with a weak D call TRBD1 (6 bases). Germline lookup yields CDR1 SNHLY and CDR2 FYNNEI. V was trimmed by 6 bases and J by 0 bases, leaving 9 bases between them. CDR3 size: 15 residues. The whole variable domain, filled in from reference TRBV2 and TRBJ1-6, reads EPEVTQTPSHQVTQMGQEVILRCVPISNHLYFYWYRQILGQKVEFLVSFYNNEISEKSEIFDDQFSVERPDGSNFTLKIRSTKLEDSAMYFCASRGQSSYNSPLHFGNGTRLTVT.

The chain recombines TRBV2 with TRBJ1-5; 7 nucleotides line up with TRBD1. CDR3 length: 16 residues. With 6 bases clipped from V and 0 bases from J, the junction kept 8 bases outside the gene matches. Germline V gene data show CDR1 as SNHLY and CDR2 as FYNNEI. As DNA, the CDR3 is TGTGCCAGCAGCTTCGACAGGGAAAATAGCAATCAGCCCCAGCATTTT. Protein product: CASSFDRENSNQPQHF.

J is TRBJ1-2 and V is TRBV9, with 7 bases lining up with TRBD1. The V segment lost 4 bases and the J segment 2 bases; nucleotides outside the gene matches: 5. The CDR3 has 14 amino acids. CDR1 is SGDLS and CDR2 is YYNGEE in the germline V gene. The CDR3 region has the DNA TGTGCCAGCAGCAAACAGGGGTCCAACTATGGCTACACCTTC. Translated, it gives CASSKQGSNYGYTF.

The chain combines TRBV5-4 with TRBJ2-2, with D maybe TRBD1 (5 bases). Between the trimmed V and J ends, which lost 2 bases and 0 bases, there was a span of 8 bases. The CDR3 is 15 residues long. Germline V gene sequence: CDR1 SGHNT, CDR2 YYREEE (reference sequence). Written as DNA, the CDR3 is TGTGCCAGCAGCTTTCCCAGGGCGAACACCGGGGAGCTGTTTTTT. This encodes CASSFPRANTGELFF.

The chain links TRBV29-1 to TRBJ2-3; 10 bases fit TRBD2. The V gene's germline CDR1 is SQVTM and CDR2 ANQGSEA. The CDR3 extends over 13 amino acids. The V segment lost 4 bases and the J segment 10 bases; nucleotides outside the gene matches: 8. In DNA, the CDR3 is TGCAGCGTTGCTGGGCTAGCGGGAGACCCGCAGTATTTT. Translating it yields CSVAGLAGDPQYF.

V usage is TRBV11-2 and J usage is TRBJ2-5; 10 positions agree with TRBD2. This CDR3 comprises 15 residues. Germline V lookup: CDR1 SGHAT, CDR2 FQNNGV. The junction had 6 bases not matched to a gene; V was cut back by 2 bases and J by 6 bases. The CDR3 bases are TGTGCCAGCAGCTTACAGCGGGGGGGCAGGAAGACCCAGTACTTC. Amino acids: CASSLQRGGRKTQYF.

This clone is judged medium-sized. The genes are TRBV5-1 and TRBJ2-7, with TRBD1 matching 10 bases. Losses at the gene ends were 5 bases for V and 5 bases for J; bases not matched to a gene: 13. Germline-derived CDR1 and CDR2 are SGHRS and YFSETQ. This CDR3 contains 16 residues. The CDR3 DNA sequence: TGCGCCAGCAGGAGTAGCCCCGGGACAGGGGTAGACGAGCAGTACTTC. Translation gives CASRSSPGTGVDEQYF. The variable domain in full, with the rest retrieved from reference TRBV5-1 and TRBJ2-7, is KAGVTQTPRYLIKTRGQQVTLSCSPISGHRSVSWYQQTPGQGLQFLFEYFSETQRNKGNFPGRFSGRQFSNSRSEMNVSTLELGDSALYLCASRSSPGTGVDEQYFGPGTRLTVT.

The genes are TRBV7-8 and TRBJ1-5; TRBD1 agrees at 8 bases. This CDR3 region has 14 residues. Trimming took 5 bases from V and 6 from J; bases not matched to a gene: 6. The germline gives CDR1 SGHVS, CDR2 FQNEAQ. Written as DNA, the CDR3 is TGTGCCAGCAGCGGACAGGGTGTGGGTCAGCCCCAGCATTTT. The encoded protein is CASSGQGVGQPQHF.

The chain links TRBV9 to TRBJ2-3, with 9 bases matching TRBD2. After removal of 4 bases from V and 4 bases from J, the junction contained 7 bases not matched to a gene. CDR3 length: 15 amino acids. Germline-derived CDR1 and CDR2 are SGDLS and YYNGEE. In nucleotides, the CDR3 is TGTGCCAGCAGCCCAAGCGGGAGGCTGGCAGATACGCAGTATTTT. Translating it yields CASSPSGRLADTQYF.

This chain uses TRBV5-1 with TRBJ1-1; a weak D match, TRBD1 (5 bases). Trimming took off 4 bases at V and 0 bases at J, with 7 bases between the two ends. The CDR3 covers 13 residues. In germline, CDR1 is SGHRS, CDR2 YFSETQ. In nucleotides, the CDR3 is TGCGCCAGCAGCAGCAGGGTGAACACTGAAGCTTTCTTT. Its protein product is CASSSRVNTEAFF.

The J gene is TRBJ2-7, the V gene TRBV3-1 (or the pseudogene TRBV3-2), with TRBD1 matching over 7 bases. V was pared by 3 bases and J by 5 bases, with 13 bases of the junction left unmatched. Germline V gene data show CDR1 as LGHDT and CDR2 as YNNKEL (reference sequence). The CDR3 totals 16 residues. The CDR3 DNA sequence: TGTGCCAGCAGCCACAACCCAGCTCGACAGGGCCACGAGCAGTACGTC. Translated, it gives CASSHNPARQGHEQYV.

This clone was observed a single time. The chain combines TRBV18 with TRBJ2-1, with 9 bases identical to TRBD2. Germline values: CDR1 KGHSH, CDR2 LQKENI. J was trimmed by 2 bases and V by 6 bases; bases with no gene match: 5. The CDR3 totals 15 residues. As DNA, the CDR3 is TGTGCCAGCTCTTTCGCGGGGGGGCCCTACAATGAGCAGTTCTTC. Translated: CASSFAGGPYNEQFF.

This clone was observed a single time. This chain joins TRBV27 and TRBJ1-2, with D possibly being TRBD1 (5 bases). V lost 0 bases and J lost 4, with 12 bases in between. The CDR3 totals 15 residues. The germline V gene encodes CDR1 MNHEY and CDR2 SMNVEV (reference sequence). The CDR3 DNA reads as TGTGCCAGCAGTTTATCGAGGACACGGATCTATGGCTACACCTTC. It encodes CASSLSRTRIYGYTF.

CDR3 sequence reads: CASSVDPSGGETQYF. The CDR3 DNA is TGTGCCAGCAGCGTGGACCCTAGCGGGGGAGAGACCCAGTACTTC. The rearrangement joins TRBV9 to TRBJ2-5, with 10 nucleotides matching TRBD2. Germline CDR1 and CDR2: SGDLS and YYNGEE. There are 15 residues in the CDR3. V lost 2 bases and J lost 4; bases outside the gene matches: 5.

This chain connects TRBV28 to TRBJ1-2, with 9 bases that match TRBD1. This CDR3 comprises 16 residues. Germline V CDR1 and CDR2: MDHEN, SYDVKM. Germline trimming cut 6 bases from V and 3 bases from J; bases unmatched to any gene: 11. The DNA for the CDR3 is TGTGCCAGCAGGACCCCAGGACAGGGGCCTCACTATGGCTACACCTTC. Translated: CASRTPGQGPHYGYTF.

The chain has TRBV3-1 (or the pseudogene TRBV3-2) and TRBJ2-1; 9 bases fit TRBD2. The junction had 12 bases not matched to a gene; V was cut back by 4 bases and J by 8 bases. The CDR3 is made up of 16 amino acids. Germline CDR1 is LGHDT and CDR2 is YNNKEL (reference sequence). The CDR3 nucleotides are TGTGCCAGCAGCCGGAATAGCGGGAGTGGGGCCCATGAGCAGTTCTTC. Translation: CASSRNSGSGAHEQFF.

This chain links TRBV5-1 with TRBJ2-7, with unresolved D. Deletions cut 0 bases from V and 1 base from J, with 8 bases between. Germline assignment: CDR1 SGHRS and CDR2 YFSETQ. The CDR3 consists of 14 residues. CDR3 amino acids: CASSLAPESYEQYV. In DNA, the CDR3 is TGCGCCAGCAGCTTGGCCCCGGAGTCCTACGAGCAGTACGTC.

The DNA of the CDR3 is TGTGCCAGCAGTGGCGGGACAGGACTCTACAATGAGCAGTTCTTC. Translated: CASSGGTGLYNEQFF. J is TRBJ2-1 and V is TRBV25-1, with 8 bases identical to TRBD1. CDR3 size: 15 residues. With 4 bases clipped from V and 3 bases from J, the junction kept 5 bases outside the gene matches. Germline assignment: CDR1 MGHDK and CDR2 SYGVNS.

The rearrangement uses TRBV6-5 and TRBJ2-7; a weak D match, TRBD1 (6 bases). Germline V CDR1 and CDR2: MNHEY, SVGAGI. V was cut by 6 bases and J by 2 bases, with 14 bases left in between. This CDR3 has 14 amino acids. The CDR3 bases are TGTGCCAGCAGAAGACAGGTTGGAACCTACGAGCAGTACGTC. Amino acid sequence: CASRRQVGTYEQYV.

The chain links TRBV5-4 to TRBJ1-4, with 8 bases matching TRBD1. There are 15 residues in the CDR3. After removal of 4 bases from V and 5 bases from J, the junction contained 7 bases not matched to a gene. The germline CDR1 and CDR2 sequences are SGHNT and YYREEE (reference sequence). CDR3 sequence (DNA): TGTGCCAGCAGCCGTGACAGGGGAACGAATGAAAAACTGTTTTTT. Encoded protein: CASSRDRGTNEKLFF.

The rearrangement uses TRBV9 and TRBJ1-3; 9 bases fit TRBD1. CDR1 and CDR2 (germline): SGDLS, YYNGEE. The length of the CDR3 is 16 residues. Trimming cost V 0 bases and J 2 bases; bases outside gene matches: 3. In DNA form, the CDR3 reads TGTGCCAGCAGCGTAGCAGGGACAGGGCCTGGAAACACCATATATTTT. Amino acids: CASSVAGTGPGNTIYF.

The chain joins TRBV5-1 to TRBJ2-5, with TRBD2 identical over 11 bases. The CDR3 is 16 residues long. Germline V lookup: CDR1 SGHRS, CDR2 YFSETQ. Unmatched junction bases numbered 11, after V lost 5 bases and J lost 5 bases. The CDR3 DNA reads TGCGCCAGCAGACTGTTTAGCGGGAGGGGAGGTGAGACCCAGTACTTC. It is translated as CASRLFSGRGGETQYF.

This clone showed up just once. The V and J genes are TRBV7-7 and TRBJ2-3; D might be TRBD2 (5 bases). From germline, CDR1 is SSHAT and CDR2 FNYEAQ (reference sequence). The CDR3 has 14 residues. V lost 5 bases and J 5 bases, leaving 14 bases between the germline ends. As DNA, the CDR3 is TGTGCCAGCAGCCTTGGACGGGAAAAAGATACGCAGTATTTT. Residues: CASSLGREKDTQYF.

This clone has more than one count but fewer than ten. The genes are TRBV6-5 and TRBJ2-4; D might be TRBD1 (5 bases). V lost 10 bases and J 0 bases, leaving 10 bases between the germline ends. This CDR3 comprises 13 residues. CDR1 MNHEY and CDR2 SVGAGI come from the germline V gene. The CDR3: CATKGPAKNIQYF. CDR3 bases: TGTGCCACGAAGGGGCCAGCCAAAAACATTCAGTACTTC.

The CDR3 DNA is TGTGCCAGCAGCCCACGGACAGGGAACACTGAAGCTTTCTTT. Residues: CASSPRTGNTEAFF. This chain joins TRBV13 and TRBJ1-1; 7 bases fit TRBD1. J gave up 1 base and V 5 bases, and 4 bases lay outside the gene matches. The CDR3 sequence is 14 residues long. The germline CDR1 and CDR2 sequences are PRHDT and FYEKMQ (reference sequence).

The rearrangement uses TRBV24-1 and TRBJ2-5; the match to TRBD2 covers 7 bases. Germline CDR1 KGHDR, CDR2 SFDVKD. The ends lost 9 bases at V and 4 bases at J; junction bases unmatched: 16. The CDR3 sequence is 16 residues long. In DNA form, the CDR3 reads TGTGCCACCTCTACTGCGGGAGCACCTAAGGGAGAGACCCAGTACTTC. Its protein product is CATSTAGAPKGETQYF.

The chain is built from TRBV5-1 and TRBJ1-1, with 9 bases fitting TRBD1. Losses at the gene ends were 4 bases for V and 6 bases for J; bases not matched to a gene: 10. The length of the CDR3 is 15 residues. Looked up from germline, CDR1 is SGHRS and CDR2 is YFSETQ. DNA of the CDR3: TGCGCCAGCAGCCCCGGACAGGGGTGGCAACCTGAAGCTTTCTTT. As protein: CASSPGQGWQPEAFF. The full variable domain, its missing parts supplied by reference TRBV5-1 and TRBJ1-1, is KAGVTQTPRYLIKTRGQQVTLSCSPISGHRSVSWYQQTPGQGLQFLFEYFSETQRNKGNFPGRFSGRQFSNSRSEMNVSTLELGDSALYLCASSPGQGWQPEAFFGQGTRLTVV.

This rearrangement joins TRBV6-6 to TRBJ2-1, with TRBD2 matching 10 bases. CDR3 length: 16 amino acids. The germline V gene encodes CDR1 MNHNY and CDR2 SVGAGI (reference sequence). Trimming at V came to 0 bases and at J to 2 bases, leaving 1 base not matched to a gene. The CDR3 loop is CASSYSSGRAYNEQFF. The CDR3 DNA reads TGTGCCAGCAGTTACTCGAGCGGGAGGGCCTACAATGAGCAGTTCTTC.

This rearrangement joins TRBV2 to TRBJ2-1, with D hard to call. V was cut by 4 bases and J by 10 bases, with 14 bases left in between. The length of the CDR3 is 13 residues. CDR1 is SNHLY, CDR2 FYNNEI, per germline. CDR3: CASSVLSTVEQFF. The CDR3 DNA reads TGTGCCAGCAGTGTCTTGTCCACGGTGGAGCAGTTCTTC.

The chain joins TRBV24-1 to TRBJ2-2, with 14 bases that match TRBD2. CDR3 length equals 17 residues. The trim removed 1 base at V and 4 bases at J, leaving 1 base unmatched. Germline CDR1 KGHDR, CDR2 SFDVKD. For the CDR3, the DNA is TGTGCCACCAGTGATTTAGGGACTAGCGGGAGCACCGGGGAGCTGTTTTTT. It yields the protein CATSDLGTSGSTGELFF.

The chain uses TRBV3-1 (or the pseudogene TRBV3-2) and TRBJ2-7, with TRBD1 matching over 8 bases. V shed 5 bases and J 4 bases; nucleotides not matched to a gene: 10. CDR3 length: 15 amino acids. CDR1 LGHDT and CDR2 YNNKEL come from the germline V gene (reference sequence). CDR3 in amino acids: CASSFPGTGIYEQYF. The DNA for the CDR3 is TGTGCCAGCAGCTTTCCCGGGACAGGCATATACGAGCAGTACTTC.

V is TRBV19 and J is TRBJ2-3, with D possibly being TRBD2 (6 bases). Looked up from germline, CDR1 is LNHDA and CDR2 is SQIVND (reference sequence). Between the trimmed V and J ends, which lost 1 base and 4 bases, there was a span of 12 bases. The CDR3 runs to 15 residues. CDR3 protein: CASSIGGGGADTQYF. The CDR3 DNA reads as TGTGCCAGTAGTATAGGGGGAGGTGGAGCAGATACGCAGTATTTT.